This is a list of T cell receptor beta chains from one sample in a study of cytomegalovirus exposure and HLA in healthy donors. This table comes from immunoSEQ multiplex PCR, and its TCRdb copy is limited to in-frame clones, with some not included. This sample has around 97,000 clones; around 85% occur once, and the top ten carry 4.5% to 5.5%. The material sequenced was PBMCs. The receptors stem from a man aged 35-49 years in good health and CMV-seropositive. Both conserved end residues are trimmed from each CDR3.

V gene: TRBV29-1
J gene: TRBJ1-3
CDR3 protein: SVARQGNTIY

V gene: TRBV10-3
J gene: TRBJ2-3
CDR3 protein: AIQGVSTDTQY

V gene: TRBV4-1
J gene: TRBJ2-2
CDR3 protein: ASSQGGQGVAGELF

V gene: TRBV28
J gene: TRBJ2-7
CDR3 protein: ASSFTAGMDEQY

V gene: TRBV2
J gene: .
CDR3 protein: ASSEFGGGLSTYEQY

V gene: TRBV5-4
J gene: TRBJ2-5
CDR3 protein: ASSAGTVQETQY

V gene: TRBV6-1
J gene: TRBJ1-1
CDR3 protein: ASVGRGGNTEAF

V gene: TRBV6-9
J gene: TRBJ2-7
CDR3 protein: ASSYTGGTGSYEQY

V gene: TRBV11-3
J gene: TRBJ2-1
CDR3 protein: ASSLDQGVYNEQF

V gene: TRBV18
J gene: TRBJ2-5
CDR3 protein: ASSPGLMETQY

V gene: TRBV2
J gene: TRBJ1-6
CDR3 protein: ASTSESSYNSPLH

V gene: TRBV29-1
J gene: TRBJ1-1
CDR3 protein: SVERPRGVANTEAF

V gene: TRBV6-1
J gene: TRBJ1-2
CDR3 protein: ASSEEVGGNYGYT

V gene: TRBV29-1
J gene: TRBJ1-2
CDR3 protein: SVADIDGYT

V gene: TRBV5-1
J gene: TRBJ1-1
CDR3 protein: ASSGKGVEAF

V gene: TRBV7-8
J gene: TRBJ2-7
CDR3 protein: ASSLETGQGKGEQY

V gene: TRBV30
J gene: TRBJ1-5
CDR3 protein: AWSSGTGIPNNQPQH

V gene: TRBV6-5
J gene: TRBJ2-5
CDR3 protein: ASSITSGRRETQY

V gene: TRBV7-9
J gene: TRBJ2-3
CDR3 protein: ASSLGGWAGEY

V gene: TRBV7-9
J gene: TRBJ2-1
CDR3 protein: ASSLVAGSYSEQF

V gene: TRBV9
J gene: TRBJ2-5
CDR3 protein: ASSEGQLAGGGETQY

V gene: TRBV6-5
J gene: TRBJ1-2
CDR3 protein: ASSYLGAGWYGYT

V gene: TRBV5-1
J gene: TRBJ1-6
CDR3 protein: ASSETETNSPLH

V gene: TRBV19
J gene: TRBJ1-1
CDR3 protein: ASSISRMNTEAF

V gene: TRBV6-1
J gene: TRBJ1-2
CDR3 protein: ASSPRGNYGYT

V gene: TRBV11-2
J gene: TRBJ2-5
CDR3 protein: ASSQKLAGFY

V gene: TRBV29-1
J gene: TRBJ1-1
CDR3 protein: GATDIRNTEAF

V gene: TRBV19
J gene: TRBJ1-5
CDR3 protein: ASTDTSNQPQH

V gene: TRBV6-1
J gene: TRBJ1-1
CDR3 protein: ASTRSGDAEAF

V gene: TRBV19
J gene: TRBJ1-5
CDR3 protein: ASTTGQWYQPQH

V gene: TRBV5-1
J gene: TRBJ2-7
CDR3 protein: ASSNRDRAEQY

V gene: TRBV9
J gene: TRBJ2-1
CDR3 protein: ASSLTGGSYNEQF

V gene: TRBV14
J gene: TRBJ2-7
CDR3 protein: ASSPRLNYEQY

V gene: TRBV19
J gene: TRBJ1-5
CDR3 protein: ASSTGTGGNQPQH

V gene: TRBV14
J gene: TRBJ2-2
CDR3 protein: ASSRPGVGTGELF

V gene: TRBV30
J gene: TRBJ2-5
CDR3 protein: AWSRGQGPEETQY

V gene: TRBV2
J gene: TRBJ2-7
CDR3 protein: ASRASSGHIYEQY

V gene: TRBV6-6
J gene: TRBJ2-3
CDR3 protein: ASSAPGLAGGWTQY

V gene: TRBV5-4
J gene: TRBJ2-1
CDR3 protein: ASNPGQGEI

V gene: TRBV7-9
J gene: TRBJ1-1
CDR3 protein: SSSSTTGRAEAF

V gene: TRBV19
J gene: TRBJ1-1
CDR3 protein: ASAGQGAVPTEAF

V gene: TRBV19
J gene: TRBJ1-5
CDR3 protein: ASSTLDRGGNQPQH

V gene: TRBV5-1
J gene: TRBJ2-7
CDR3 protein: ASSIGTSYEQY

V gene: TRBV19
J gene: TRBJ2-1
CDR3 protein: ASSRRRADEQF

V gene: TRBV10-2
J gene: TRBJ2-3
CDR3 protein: ASSEGGLGDTQY

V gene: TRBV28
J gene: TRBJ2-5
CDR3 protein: ASSLPPERQKETQY

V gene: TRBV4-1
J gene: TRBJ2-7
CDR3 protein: ASSQRADQLNYEQY

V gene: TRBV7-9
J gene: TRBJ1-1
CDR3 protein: ASRPGGRAEAF